These 30 T cell receptor beta chains share one sample of origin, sequenced in a study of glioma-infiltrating T cells after dendritic cell vaccination. Time point defined: after dendritic cell vaccination, including at tumor progression/relapse. Method: immunoSEQ multiplex PCR; TCRdb's copy keeps in-frame clones and lacks some. Of around 92,000 clones listed, about 85% were seen once; the top ten hold under 6.5%. Sequenced here: blood, sampled after dendritic cell vaccination. The receptors derive from a human donor with glioblastoma.

The chain recombines TRBV10-3 with TRBJ2-7, with 9 bases fitting TRBD1. Per germline, CDR1 ENHRY and CDR2 SYGVKD. The CDR3 is made up of 13 amino acids. V shed 6 bases, J shed 7 bases, and the junction held 7 bases outside the gene matches. CDR3 region: CAIRTGTGFEQYF. The CDR3 DNA reads as TGTGCCATCAGGACCGGGACAGGGTTTGAGCAGTACTTC.

The chain is built from TRBV11-1 and TRBJ1-1; D remains ambiguous. V lost 5 bases, J lost 7 bases, and 20 bases lay in between. The CDR3 consists of 15 residues. CDR1 and CDR2 (germline): SGHAT, FQDESV (reference sequence). For the CDR3, the DNA is TGTGCCAGCAGCCGCGGGTCGGTTGGCGGACTTGAAGCTTTCTTT. Translated, it gives CASSRGSVGGLEAFF.

V gene TRBV5-4 combines with J gene TRBJ2-3; D call uncertain. Trimming removed 0 bases at V and 5 bases at J, with 13 bases between. There are 15 residues in the CDR3. Germline assignment: CDR1 SGHNT and CDR2 YYREEE (reference sequence). In DNA, the CDR3 is TGTGCCAGCAGCTTGGTTTTTACGGGTAAAGATACGCAGTATTTT. Translation: CASSLVFTGKDTQYF.

This clone appeared a single time. This sequence joins TRBV30 and TRBJ1-2; 8 positions match TRBD1. After removal of 7 bases from V and 3 bases from J, the junction contained 7 bases not matched to a gene. CDR1 is GTSNPN, CDR2 SVGIG, per germline (reference sequence). This CDR3 region has 13 residues. The CDR3 protein is CASRPDRDYGYTF. CDR3 bases: TGTGCCTCACGCCCGGACAGGGACTATGGCTACACCTTC.

The J gene is TRBJ1-2, the V gene TRBV6-1; 7 nucleotides line up with TRBD1. The germline V gene has CDR1 MNHNS and CDR2 SASEGT. This CDR3 spans 15 amino acids. V was clipped by 3 bases and J by 2 bases; unmatched bases: 6. CDR3 residues: CASSEERGQNYGYTF. DNA for the CDR3: TGTGCCAGCAGTGAGGAACGGGGACAGAACTATGGCTACACCTTC.

This chain links TRBV5-1 with TRBJ1-1; 9 bases map to TRBD1. The germline gives CDR1 SGHRS, CDR2 YFSETQ. The junction had 12 bases not matched to a gene; V was cut back by 7 bases and J by 2 bases. This CDR3 is built from 16 residues. The CDR3 bases are TGCGCCAGCCAACATACAGGGGGCGGGGGAAACACTGAAGCTTTCTTT. It codes for CASQHTGGGGNTEAFF.

The V call is TRBV18, the J call TRBJ2-1; 9 bases line up with TRBD1. The CDR3 extends over 14 amino acids. Per the germline V gene, CDR1 is KGHSH and CDR2 is LQKENI. Trimming cost V 6 bases and J 7 bases; bases outside gene matches: 7. The CDR3 region is CASSRAGTGNEQFF. The CDR3 region has the DNA TGTGCCAGCTCCAGAGCCGGGACAGGGAATGAGCAGTTCTTC.

The rearrangement links TRBV10-3 to TRBJ1-5; the D gene is possibly TRBD1 (5 bases). Germline values: CDR1 ENHRY, CDR2 SYGVKD. The CDR3 is made up of 16 amino acids. Trimming cost V 3 bases and J 2 bases, with 14 bases left between them. CDR3 sequence (DNA): TGTGCCATCAGTGATAGCAACAGGAGGGGCAATCAGCCCCAGCATTTT. This codes for CAISDSNRRGNQPQHF.

This clone was detected a few times. CDR3: CAIGQEGNQPQHF. CDR3 in DNA: TGTGCCATCGGACAGGAGGGCAATCAGCCCCAGCATTTT. The chain combines TRBV10-3 with TRBJ1-5; 7 bases match TRBD1. Germline V gene data show CDR1 as ENHRY and CDR2 as SYGVKD. J lost 2 bases, V lost 8 bases, and 3 bases had no gene match. The CDR3 spans 13 residues.

The chain joins TRBV29-1 to TRBJ1-2; 9 bases are shared with TRBD1. V was pared by 6 bases and J by 1 base, with 6 bases of the junction left unmatched. The CDR3 is made up of 14 amino acids. Germline CDR1 reads SQVTM; CDR2 reads ANQGSEA. The CDR3 region has the DNA TGCAGCGTCCCGGGACAGGGTGGTAACTATGGCTACACCTTC. Translating gives CSVPGQGGNYGYTF.

The rearrangement links TRBV5-4 to TRBJ2-6; D is perhaps TRBD1 (5 bases). The CDR3 spans 18 residues. The V and J ends lost 0 bases and 2 bases respectively, with 15 bases between them. Germline loops: CDR1 SGHNT, CDR2 YYREEE (reference sequence). This chain's CDR3 is CASSLGRQGMAGANVLTF. CDR3 DNA: TGTGCCAGCAGCTTGGGGCGTCAGGGAATGGCTGGGGCCAACGTCCTGACTTTC. The complete variable domain, with remaining parts taken from reference TRBV5-4 and TRBJ2-6, reads ETGVTQSPTHLIKTRGQQVTLRCSSQSGHNTVSWYQQALGQGPQFIFQYYREEENGRGNFPPRFSGLQFPNYSSELNVNALELDDSALYLCASSLGRQGMAGANVLTFGAGSRLTVL.

The rearrangement uses TRBV11-2 and TRBJ1-4; 8 nucleotides line up with TRBD1. The CDR3 has 16 amino acids. CDR1 SGHAT and CDR2 FQNNGV come from the germline V gene. With 8 bases clipped from V and 2 bases from J, the junction kept 10 bases outside the gene matches. CDR3 protein: CASARWTGSTNEKLFF. The DNA for the CDR3 is TGTGCCAGCGCCCGGTGGACAGGGTCGACTAATGAAAAACTGTTTTTT. The variable domain in full, with the rest retrieved from reference TRBV11-2 and TRBJ1-4, is EAGVAQSPRYKIIEKRQSVAFWCNPISGHATLYWYQQILGQGPKLLIQFQNNGVVDDSQLPKDRFSAERLKGVDSTLKIQPAKLEDSAVYLCASARWTGSTNEKLFFGSGTQLSVL.

The chain links TRBV6-7 to TRBJ2-3; 13 nucleotides align to TRBD2. TRBV6-7 belongs to the ORF category, with a function that is uncertain. Unmatched junction bases numbered 9, after V lost 5 bases and J lost 7 bases. CDR3 size: 16 residues. CDR3 in amino acids: CASSPRTSGSQYTQYF. The CDR3 DNA reads as TGTGCCAGCAGTCCCCGGACTAGCGGGAGTCAATATACGCAGTATTTT.

J is TRBJ1-3 and V is TRBV30; tentative D call: TRBD1 (6 bases). This CDR3 is 12 amino acids long. Germline V gives CDR1 GTSNPN, CDR2 SVGIG (reference sequence). V dropped 4 bases and J dropped 8 bases, with 12 bases sitting between them. CDR3 DNA sequence: TGTGCCTGGAAGGGAACAGGGTACACCATATATTTT. Protein product: CAWKGTGYTIYF.

The chain combines TRBV29-1 with TRBJ2-7, with 7 positions matching TRBD1. The CDR3 contains 13 residues. J was trimmed by 4 bases and V by 5 bases; bases with no gene match: 8. From germline, CDR1 is SQVTM and CDR2 ANQGSEA. The CDR3 spells CSVFRQGEYEQYF. In nucleotides, the CDR3 is TGCAGCGTTTTCCGACAGGGAGAGTACGAGCAGTACTTC.

V gene TRBV6-1 combines with J gene TRBJ1-2; D is uncertain. The germline V gene has CDR1 MNHNS and CDR2 SASEGT. With 7 bases removed from V and 7 bases from J, the gap between germline ends came to 16 bases. The CDR3 has 13 residues. This chain's CDR3 is CASIRTGNSGYTF. In DNA form, the CDR3 reads TGTGCCAGCATAAGAACGGGGAATAGTGGCTACACCTTC.

This chain joins TRBV29-1 and TRBJ1-1, with a tentative D call TRBD1 (5 bases). The V end was cut by 4 bases, the J end by 0 bases, with 9 bases between. There are 13 residues in the CDR3. CDR1 SQVTM and CDR2 ANQGSEA come from the germline V gene. The CDR3 sequence is CSVGQGLNTEAFF. DNA for the CDR3: TGCAGCGTTGGTCAGGGTCTGAACACTGAAGCTTTCTTT.

V usage is TRBV18 and J usage is TRBJ2-5, with 10 bases matching TRBD2. With V trimmed by 3 bases and J by 5 bases, 3 bases remained unmatched. There are 14 residues in the CDR3. Germline V gene lookup returns CDR1 KGHSH and CDR2 LQKENI. CDR3 nucleotides: TGTGCCAGCTCACCTCCGGGACTAGCGGAGACCCAGTACTTC. This gives the protein CASSPPGLAETQYF.

This rearrangement joins TRBV13 to TRBJ2-1; D is perhaps TRBD2 (5 bases). V was pared by 0 bases and J by 2 bases, with 11 bases between. Germline V gives CDR1 PRHDT, CDR2 FYEKMQ (reference sequence). The CDR3 covers 16 residues. CDR3: CASSLGRVGTYNEQFF. In DNA form, the CDR3 reads TGTGCCAGCAGCTTAGGCCGCGTCGGGACCTACAATGAGCAGTTCTTC.

V is TRBV5-1 and J is TRBJ1-4; 8 nucleotides match TRBD1. Germline-derived CDR1 and CDR2 are SGHRS and YFSETQ. J gave up 4 bases and V 4 bases, and 9 bases lay outside the gene matches. The CDR3 contains 16 residues. CDR3 in DNA: TGCGCCAGCAGCCCGGACAGGGTCAGGGTTAATGAAAAACTGTTTTTT. Its translation is CASSPDRVRVNEKLFF.

The rearrangement uses TRBV6-5 and TRBJ2-7; 7 nucleotides line up with TRBD2. V trimming: 0 bases; J trimming: 3 bases; junction bases outside the gene matches: 8. CDR3 size: 16 residues. From germline, CDR1 is MNHEY and CDR2 SVGAGI. The CDR3 here is CASSYSTASGLYEQYF. The CDR3 DNA is TGTGCCAGCAGTTACTCGACGGCTAGCGGCCTCTACGAGCAGTACTTC.

This clone came up a few times. This chain links TRBV5-1 with TRBJ1-3; possible D gene TRBD1, 6 bases. V was trimmed by 4 bases and J by 1 base, leaving 15 bases between them. CDR1 and CDR2 from the germline V gene are SGHRS and YFSETQ. The length of the CDR3 is 16 residues. CDR3 residues: CASSQETGVSGNTIYF. Here the CDR3 DNA reads TGCGCCAGCAGCCAAGAGACAGGTGTTTCTGGAAACACCATATATTTT.

The chain uses TRBV28 and TRBJ2-7; 7 bases line up with TRBD2. This CDR3 contains 13 residues. V dropped 7 bases and J dropped 12; count of bases not matched to a gene: 15. Germline CDR1 MDHEN, CDR2 SYDVKM. CDR3 in DNA: TGTGCCAGCACCAAAACCCCCAAACTAGCGTGGTACTTC. As protein: CASTKTPKLAWYF.

This sequence joins TRBV18 and TRBJ2-5, with 10 bases identical to TRBD1. The length of the CDR3 is 14 residues. Trimming removed 2 bases from V and 3 bases from J; junction bases left unmatched: 0. Germline V CDR1 and CDR2: KGHSH, LQKENI. The CDR3 nucleotides are TGTGCCAGCTCACCAGGGACAGGGGAAGAGACCCAGTACTTC. The encoded protein is CASSPGTGEETQYF.

The CDR3 nucleotides are TGTGCCAGCAGTGAGACAGGGACTGGCAATACGCAGTATTTT. Residues: CASSETGTGNTQYF. The chain links TRBV6-1 to TRBJ2-3; the D gene is possibly TRBD1 (7 bases). Germline-derived CDR1 and CDR2 are MNHNS and SASEGT. The germline V and J ends were trimmed by 3 bases and 7 bases, with 14 bases remaining between them. The CDR3 runs to 14 residues.

V and J are TRBV18 and TRBJ2-1, with 8 bases that match TRBD2. The germline gives CDR1 KGHSH, CDR2 LQKENI. Trimming took 0 bases from V and 6 from J; bases not matched to a gene: 10. CDR3 length equals 17 residues. The CDR3 reads CASSPPNGGAGGNEQFF. The CDR3 region has the DNA TGTGCCAGCTCACCACCGAACGGGGGGGCTGGTGGCAATGAGCAGTTCTTC.

The rearrangement uses TRBV2 and TRBJ1-6; D is undetermined. CDR1 is SNHLY and CDR2 is FYNNEI in the germline V gene. CDR3 length equals 15 residues. The V end lost 4 bases, the J end lost 9 bases, and 16 bases lay between the germline ends. DNA of the CDR3: TGTGCCAGCAGTGCACGGATAGCTCTAGGTTCACCCCTCCACTTT. The encoded protein is CASSARIALGSPLHF.

The V gene is TRBV2, the J gene TRBJ2-7; a possible D gene is TRBD2 (5 bases). Germline CDR1 SNHLY, CDR2 FYNNEI. V was shortened by 8 bases and J by 4 bases, with 24 bases between the two germline ends. The CDR3 is 16 residues long. The CDR3 spells CASGKAVRSLAYEQYF. In nucleotides, the CDR3 is TGTGCCAGCGGAAAAGCAGTAAGATCCCTAGCTTACGAGCAGTACTTC.

The CDR3 here is CASNPERNTIYF. The CDR3 DNA reads TGTGCCAGCAACCCGGAGAGAAACACCATATATTTT. This chain links TRBV7-9 with TRBJ1-3; D is undetermined. V was cut by 7 bases and J by 5 bases, with 9 bases left in between. CDR3 length equals 12 residues. Per the germline V gene, CDR1 is SEHNR and CDR2 is FQNEAQ (reference sequence). The entire variable domain, with the rest obtained from reference TRBV7-9 and TRBJ1-3, is as follows: DTGVSQNPRHKITKRGQNVTFRCDPISEHNRLYWYRQTLGQGPEFLTYFQNEAQLEKSRLLSDRFSAERPKGSFSTLEIQRTEQGDSAMYLCASNPERNTIYFGEGSWLTVV.

V and J are TRBV6-5 and TRBJ1-2; possible D gene TRBD1, 6 bases. The germline gives CDR1 MNHEY, CDR2 SVGAGI. Trimming pared 6 bases from V and 12 bases from J, leaving 23 bases between. This CDR3 region has 14 residues. This CDR3 is CASRPRGTSLEDTF. The CDR3 nucleotides are TGTGCCAGCAGACCCAGAGGGACAAGCCTTGAGGACACCTTC.